These 22 T cell receptor beta chains were sequenced from one sample in a study (dated by TCRdb to between 2014 and 2017). Libraries came from 5' RACE. Sequencer: Illumina MiSeq. The public reads were reanalyzed by TCRdb: fastp trimming at Q25, MiXCR alignment, in-frame beta chains only. Each entry merges the rows of one CDR3 protein and shows their most common DNA and genes. The sample has around 50,000 distinct CDR3 sequences on record, about a sixth of them singletons. Around 2% of the sample comes from the top ten. Sequencing was performed on naive CD4+ T cells sorted from blood. Taken with the paper, the label for cell subset or site translates to: naive CD4+ T cells, CD4+CD45RA+CD25-. The receptors derive from a female donor with breast cancer.

The V call is TRBV20-1, the J call TRBJ2-3; TRBD2 matches at 8 bases. Germline values: CDR1 DFQATT, CDR2 SNEGSKA (reference sequence). The CDR3 covers 15 residues. After removal of 0 bases from V and 2 bases from J, the junction contained 4 bases not matched to a gene. The CDR3 reads CSAREPGGNTDTQYF. CDR3 coding DNA: TGCAGTGCTAGAGAACCGGGAGGGAACACAGATACGCAGTATTTT.

This clonotype was picked up many times. This chain links TRBV5-1 with TRBJ2-2; D is undetermined. Trimming pared 0 bases from V and 2 bases from J, leaving 8 bases between. In germline, CDR1 is SGHRS, CDR2 YFSETQ. This CDR3 is 15 amino acids long. The CDR3 DNA follows: TGCGCCAGCAGCTTGGTTGCAGGAAACACCGGGGAGCTGTTTTTT. Protein: CASSLVAGNTGELFF.

This clonotype was recorded a few times. At one end the junction does not follow the germline gene, possibly because of a read error. The V gene is TRBV5-6, the J gene TRBJ1-3; no firm D call. Germline assignment: CDR1 SGHDT and CDR2 YYEEEE. The CDR3 has 14 amino acids. The DNA for the CDR3 is TGTGCCGGCAGCTATCGAAGCTCTGGAAACACCATATATTTT. Translating gives CAGSYRSSGNTIYF. The variable domain in full, completed from reference TRBV5-6 and TRBJ1-3, reads DAGVTQSPTHLIKTRGQQVTLRCSPKSGHDTVSWYQQALGQGPQFIFQYYEEEERQRGNFPDRFSGHQFPNYSSELNVNALLLGDSALYLCAGSYRSSGNTIYFGEGSWLTVV.

V is TRBV5-1 and J is TRBJ2-7, with 10 bases fitting TRBD2. CDR1 and CDR2 from the germline V gene are SGHRS and YFSETQ. After removal of 4 bases from V and 7 bases from J, the junction contained 17 bases not matched to a gene. CDR3 length: 17 residues. The CDR3 loop reads CASSRAGGPSSPGEQYF. The CDR3, as DNA: TGCGCCAGCAGCCGAGCGGGAGGGCCTTCGAGCCCCGGGGAGCAGTACTTC.

This clonotype came up a few times. The rearrangement joins TRBV10-3 to TRBJ1-5; D not resolved. V was trimmed by 4 bases and J by 3 bases, leaving 10 bases between them. Per germline, CDR1 ENHRY and CDR2 SYGVKD. The CDR3 has 14 residues. DNA for the CDR3: TGTGCCATCAGTGCTTCCTCAAACAATCAGCCCCAGCATTTT. Its protein product is CAISASSNNQPQHF.

The CDR3 is CASSKDRGFYNEQFF. DNA for the CDR3: TGTGCCAGCAGTAAGGACAGGGGTTTCTACAATGAGCAGTTCTTC. The J gene is TRBJ2-1, the V gene TRBV6-1, with 9 bases aligning to TRBD1. The CDR3 has 15 residues. From germline, CDR1 is MNHNS and CDR2 SASEGT. Trimming took 5 bases from V and 3 from J; bases not matched to a gene: 5.

This clonotype was counted many times. The J gene is TRBJ1-3, the V gene TRBV7-2; D remains ambiguous. Germline V lookup: CDR1 SGHTA, CDR2 FQGNSA. This CDR3 has 15 residues. The V and J ends lost 4 bases and 0 bases respectively, with 10 bases between them. CDR3 sequence: CASSSSGSSGNTIYF. As DNA, the CDR3 is TGTGCCAGCAGCTCATCGGGGAGCTCTGGAAACACCATATATTTT.

This clonotype was counted only a few times. This rearrangement joins TRBV7-2 to TRBJ2-1, with D maybe TRBD1 (5 bases). Trimming shortened V by 0 bases and J by 7 bases, and 13 bases separated the two germline ends. The CDR3 extends over 15 amino acids. Germline CDR1 SGHTA, CDR2 FQGNSA. CDR3 sequence: CASSLAPGNRNEQFF. In DNA, the CDR3 is TGTGCCAGCAGCTTAGCCCCAGGGAATCGGAATGAGCAGTTCTTC.

The sample holds a few counts of this clonotype. The rearrangement joins TRBV5-1 to TRBJ2-7; 8 bases are shared with TRBD1. V lost 1 base and J lost 0; bases outside the gene matches: 6. Germline lookup yields CDR1 SGHRS and CDR2 YFSETQ. CDR3 length: 16 residues. CDR3 sequence: CASSLTGQGASYEQYF. The CDR3 DNA follows: TGCGCCAGCAGCTTGACCGGCCAGGGGGCCTCCTACGAGCAGTACTTC.

The chain has TRBV6-6 and TRBJ1-3; D might be TRBD1 (6 bases). The V end was cut by 7 bases, the J end by 2 bases, with 6 bases between. The CDR3 covers 12 residues. The germline gives CDR1 MNHNY, CDR2 SVGAGI (reference sequence). CDR3 sequence (DNA): TGTGCCAGCAAGGGGGCTGGAAACACCATATATTTT. It yields the protein CASKGAGNTIYF.

This clonotype was observed a few times. The gene calls are TRBV6-1 and TRBJ2-7; 9 bases line up with TRBD1. The CDR3 has 15 residues. Germline values: CDR1 MNHNS, CDR2 SASEGT. The J segment lost 5 bases and the V segment lost 1 base, leaving 6 bases of the junction unmatched. The CDR3 sequence is CASSEGGTGNHEQYF. The CDR3 coding sequence is TGTGCCAGCAGTGAAGGTGGGACAGGGAACCACGAGCAGTACTTC.

The rearrangement joins TRBV19 to TRBJ2-1; 9 bases line up with TRBD1. The CDR3 length is 14 residues. CDR1 is LNHDA, CDR2 SQIVND, per germline (reference sequence). V lost 6 bases to trimming and J lost 3 bases; unmatched junction nucleotides: 3. CDR3 bases: TGTGCCAGTAGGGACAGGGGCATCTACAATGAGCAGTTCTTC. It specifies CASRDRGIYNEQFF.

This clonotype was picked up a small number of times. One end of the junction is discordant with germline, which a read error may explain. The chain employs TRBV5-1 and TRBJ1-1, with D maybe TRBD1 (6 bases). Germline V gives CDR1 SGHRS, CDR2 YFSETQ. This CDR3 is 15 amino acids long. CDR3 protein: CAGSSSSHKGAEAFF. The CDR3 DNA reads TGCGCCGGCAGCTCCTCCTCGCACAAGGGGGCTGAAGCTTTCTTT. Together with reference TRBV5-1 and TRBJ1-1, the CDR3 gives the full variable domain: KAGVTQTPRYLIKTRGQQVTLSCSPISGHRSVSWYQQTPGQGLQFLFEYFSETQRNKGNFPGRFSGRQFSNSRSEMNVSTLELGDSALYLCAGSSSSHKGAEAFFGQGTRLTVV.

Concerning this clonotype itself: This sequence may be a read error, since a much larger clone differs from it by one base. This rearrangement joins TRBV5-1 to TRBJ2-5; 7 positions match TRBD1. CDR3 length: 14 residues. Per germline, CDR1 SGHRS and CDR2 YFSETQ. CDR3 region: CASSTGEGRESQYF. CDR3 DNA: TGCGCCAGCAGTACAGGGGAAGGAAGAGAGTCCCAGTACTTC.

This clonotype was seen a handful of times. A read error may explain this, as a much larger clone is one base away. This chain links TRBV20-1 with TRBJ2-6, with D perhaps TRBD1 (5 bases). CDR1 and CDR2 (germline): DFQATT, SNEGSKA (reference sequence). This CDR3 has 14 amino acids. The DNA for the CDR3 is TGCAGTGCCAGAGGCGATACTGGGGCCAACGTCCCGACTTTC. Its translation is CSARGDTGANVPTF.

This clonotype has ten or more counts. The CDR3 sequence: CASSLVTADTQYF. The CDR3 DNA sequence: TGTGCCAGCAGCTTGGTAACGGCAGATACGCAGTATTTT. The chain couples TRBV5-6 to TRBJ2-3; D gene uncertain. V shed 0 bases and J shed 4 bases, with 6 bases lying between them. The CDR3 has 13 amino acids. CDR1 SGHDT and CDR2 YYEEEE come from the germline V gene.

This clonotype was seen at least ten times. The V and J genes are TRBV12-3 or TRBV12-4 and TRBJ2-7; D is ambiguous. V was clipped by 3 bases and J by 6 bases, with 12 bases between them. This CDR3 contains 13 residues. CDR3 residues: CASSFQTDGEQYF. The CDR3 nucleotides read TGTGCCAGCAGTTTTCAGACCGACGGCGAGCAGTACTTC.

V gene TRBV5-1 combines with J gene TRBJ2-1; D is possibly TRBD2 (5 bases). In germline, CDR1 is SGHRS, CDR2 YFSETQ. The length of the CDR3 is 16 residues. The V and J ends lost 2 bases and 0 bases respectively, with 12 bases between them. The CDR3 protein is CASSFSGGSSYNEQFF. CDR3 coding DNA: TGCGCCAGCAGCTTCTCGGGTGGGAGCTCCTACAATGAGCAGTTCTTC.

Worth noting for this clonotype: At one end, the junction sequence differs from germline, possibly due to a read error. This chain joins TRBV20-1 and TRBJ1-4; 8 bases match TRBD1. There are 13 residues in the CDR3. The germline gives CDR1 DFQATT, CDR2 SNEGSKA (reference sequence). CDR3 protein: CSAGDRGNEKLFF. For the CDR3, the DNA is TGCAGTGCTGGAGACAGGGGAAACGAAAAACTGTTTTTT.

This chain connects TRBV7-2 to TRBJ1-1; D remains unclear. Trimming stripped 2 bases from V and 0 bases from J, with 4 bases between. The CDR3 sequence is 13 residues long. Looked up from germline, CDR1 is SGHTA and CDR2 is FQGNSA. CDR3 region: CASSLTVNTEAFF. In DNA form, the CDR3 reads TGTGCCAGCAGCTTAACGGTGAACACTGAAGCTTTCTTT.

This clonotype was found a few times. V usage is TRBV7-9 and J usage is TRBJ2-3; D is undetermined. This CDR3 contains 18 residues. Germline assignment: CDR1 SEHNR and CDR2 FQNEAQ (reference sequence). The V gene lost 3 bases and the J gene lost 2 bases, with 21 bases spanning the gap. This CDR3 reads CASSFFLDPNLHTDTQYF. The CDR3 coding sequence is TGTGCCAGCAGCTTTTTTCTCGACCCAAACCTTCACACAGATACGCAGTATTTT.

This clonotype appeared a few times. A read error may explain this, as a much larger clone is one base away. The chain links TRBV10-3 to TRBJ2-3; 8 bases agree with TRBD1. CDR1 ENHRY and CDR2 SYGVKD come from the germline V gene. The V gene end was trimmed by 8 bases and the J gene end by 0 bases; junction bases not matched to a gene: 4. The CDR3 totals 14 residues. CDR3: CAIPDRASTDTQYF. The DNA of the CDR3 is TGTGCCATCCCGGACAGGGCTAGCACAGATACGCAGTATTTT.